The next 8 T cell receptor beta chains were all read from a single sample in a study of blood T cell repertoires in COVID-19. TCRdb keeps only in-frame clones here, not all; method: immunoSEQ multiplex PCR. The sample yields almost 55,000 clones, 75% to 90% seen once. The sequenced material came from peripheral blood. The source of these receptors is a human donor in a cohort sampled during active COVID-19.

There are a few counts of this clone. This rearrangement joins TRBV28 to TRBJ2-7; the match to TRBD2 covers 9 bases. V was clipped by 5 bases and J by 5 bases; unmatched bases: 22. The germline V gene encodes CDR1 MDHEN and CDR2 SYDVKM. This CDR3 region has 19 residues. The CDR3: CASSRLGGGASPLPHEQYF. For the CDR3, the DNA is TGTGCCAGCAGTCGCCTCGGCGGGGGGGCATCTCCCCTTCCCCACGAGCAGTACTTC.

V gene TRBV10-3 combines with J gene TRBJ2-3; 7 bases map to TRBD2. The germline CDR1 and CDR2 sequences are ENHRY and SYGVKD. With 5 bases clipped from V and 4 bases from J, the junction kept 6 bases outside the gene matches. The CDR3 spans 14 residues. Written as DNA, the CDR3 is TGTGCCATCAGTAAGACTAGCCCGGCAGATACGCAGTATTTT. It codes for CAISKTSPADTQYF.

The chain couples TRBV9 to TRBJ2-1; D gene ambiguous. V lost 0 bases and J lost 8, with 18 bases in between. CDR3 length: 16 residues. Germline V CDR1 and CDR2: SGDLS, YYNGEE. Here the CDR3 reads CASSVAPKSIRDEQFF. The CDR3 nucleotides are TGTGCCAGCAGCGTAGCCCCCAAATCTATTCGCGATGAGCAGTTCTTC.

The CDR3 DNA reads TGTGCCAGCAGCGTAGGTAGCGGGGCTTACACCGGGGAGCTGTTTTTT. It codes for CASSVGSGAYTGELFF. The J gene is TRBJ2-2, the V gene TRBV9, with 8 bases that match TRBD2. V was pared by 0 bases and J by 3 bases, with 4 bases of the junction left unmatched. Germline V gene lookup returns CDR1 SGDLS and CDR2 YYNGEE. This CDR3 contains 16 residues.

The V and J genes are TRBV19 and TRBJ1-5; D is perhaps TRBD1 (5 bases). The CDR3 spans 14 residues. Trimming removed 4 bases at V and 4 bases at J, with 11 bases between. CDR1 LNHDA and CDR2 SQIVND come from the germline V gene (reference sequence). CDR3 DNA: TGTGCCAGTAGTACCTCAAAGGGGAATCAGCCCCAGCATTTT. Protein product: CASSTSKGNQPQHF.

This rearrangement joins TRBV4-2 to TRBJ1-3, with D unclear. The CDR3 extends over 14 amino acids. Germline lookup yields CDR1 LGHNA and CDR2 YNFKEQ. Trimming left V 0 bases short and J 0 bases short, with 3 bases between. In DNA form, the CDR3 reads TGTGCCAGCAGCCAAGACGTCTCTGGAAACACCATATATTTT. It specifies CASSQDVSGNTIYF.

CDR3 in DNA: TGTGCCAGCACGACACACAGGGGCCTGAACACTGAAGCTTTCTTT. The encoded protein is CASTTHRGLNTEAFF. This sequence joins TRBV6-5 and TRBJ1-1; TRBD1 aligns across 7 bases. The CDR3 has 15 residues. V gave up 7 bases and J gave up 0 bases; unmatched junction bases: 8. Germline loops: CDR1 MNHEY, CDR2 SVGAGI.

A single count supports this clone. V usage is TRBV10-3 and J usage is TRBJ2-5; 8 positions agree with TRBD1. This CDR3 is 14 amino acids long. The junction had 7 bases not matched to a gene; V was cut back by 6 bases and J by 4 bases. Per germline, CDR1 ENHRY and CDR2 SYGVKD. CDR3 nucleotides: TGTGCCATCAGCGCCTCAGGGGGCGGAGAGACCCAGTACTTC. This codes for CAISASGGGETQYF.